The TCR beta chain described here comes from a study of post-analysis software for immune sequencing data. There are 15 residues in the CDR3. CDR1 and CDR2 (germline): SGHTA, FQGNSA. J lost 2 bases, V lost 6 bases, and 9 bases had no gene match. As concerns this clonotype: Its target is unknown.

Broader study findings: In patients, TRBV5-6, TRBV5-1 and TRBV20-1 belonged to five or six TRBV segments found more frequently than in controls. Compared against controls, patients with multiple sclerosis displayed significantly lower normalized Chao1 diversity. Samples from one preparation batch, clustered by F measure, grouped strongly together.

Sequencing libraries made from TCR beta cDNA carried unique molecular identifiers. The T cell input of roughly 0.9 to 10 million gave about half a million cDNA molecules. TCRdb recomputed calls from the PCR reads with MiXCR, one row per CDR3 protein. The sample includes 800,000 to 950,000 distinct CDR3 sequences, 53% of them seen just once. Sequences were obtained from blood. The clonotype originates from a girl aged 10 to 17 with multiple sclerosis. This rearrangement joins TRBV7-2 to TRBJ2-5; 7 bases are a match to TRBD2. The CDR3 coding sequence is TGTGCCAGCAGTACCCACGGGGGGAGGCAAGAGACCCAGTACTTC. It specifies CASSTHGGRQETQYF.